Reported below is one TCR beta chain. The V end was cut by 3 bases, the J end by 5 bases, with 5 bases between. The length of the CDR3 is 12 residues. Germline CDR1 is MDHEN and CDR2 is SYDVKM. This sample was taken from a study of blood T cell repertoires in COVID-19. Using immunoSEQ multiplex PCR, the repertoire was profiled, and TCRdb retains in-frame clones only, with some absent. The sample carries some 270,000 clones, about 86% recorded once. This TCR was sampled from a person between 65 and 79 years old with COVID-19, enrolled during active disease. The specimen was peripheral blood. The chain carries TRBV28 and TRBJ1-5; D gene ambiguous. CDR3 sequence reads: CASSFSDQPQHF. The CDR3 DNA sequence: TGTGCCAGCAGTTTCTCGGATCAGCCCCAGCATTTT. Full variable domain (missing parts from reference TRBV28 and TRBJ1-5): DVKVTQSSRYLVKRTGEKVFLECVQDMDHENMFWYRQDPGLGLRLIYFSYDVKMKEKGDIPEGYSVSREKKERFSLILESASTNQTSMYLCASSFSDQPQHFGDGTRLSIL.